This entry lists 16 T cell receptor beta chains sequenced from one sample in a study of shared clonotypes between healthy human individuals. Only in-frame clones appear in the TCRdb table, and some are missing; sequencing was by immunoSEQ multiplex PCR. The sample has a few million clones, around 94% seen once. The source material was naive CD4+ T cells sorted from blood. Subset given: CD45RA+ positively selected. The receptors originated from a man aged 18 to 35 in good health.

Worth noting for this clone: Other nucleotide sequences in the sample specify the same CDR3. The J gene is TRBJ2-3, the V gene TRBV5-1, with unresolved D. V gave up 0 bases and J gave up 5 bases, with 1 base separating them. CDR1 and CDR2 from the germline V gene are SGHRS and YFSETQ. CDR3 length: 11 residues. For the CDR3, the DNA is TGCGCCAGCAGCTTGGAAGATACGCAGTATTTT. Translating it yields CASSLEDTQYF.

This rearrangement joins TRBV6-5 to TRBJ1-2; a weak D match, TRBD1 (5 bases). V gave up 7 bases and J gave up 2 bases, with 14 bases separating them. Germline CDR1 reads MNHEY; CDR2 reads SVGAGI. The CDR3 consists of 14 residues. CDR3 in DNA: TGTGCCAGCACCTATTGGGGGGGAAACTATGGCTACACCTTC. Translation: CASTYWGGNYGYTF.

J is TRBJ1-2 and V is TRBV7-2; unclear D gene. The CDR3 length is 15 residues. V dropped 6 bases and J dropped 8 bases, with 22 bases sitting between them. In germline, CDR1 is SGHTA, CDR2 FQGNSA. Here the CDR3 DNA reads TGTGCCAGCAGTTCAGATGGAGGGATAGGTAGGGGCTACACCTTC. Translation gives CASSSDGGIGRGYTF.

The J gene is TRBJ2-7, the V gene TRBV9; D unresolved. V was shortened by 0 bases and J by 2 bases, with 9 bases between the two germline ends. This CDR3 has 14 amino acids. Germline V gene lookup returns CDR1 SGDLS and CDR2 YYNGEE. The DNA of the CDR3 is TGTGCCAGCAGCGTAGTTGAAACCCCCTACGAGCAGTACTTC. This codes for CASSVVETPYEQYF.

In DNA form, the CDR3 reads TGTGCCAGCAGCGCCCAGATGGGGACTACAGGGGAGCAGTTCTTC. This encodes CASSAQMGTTGEQFF. The gene calls are TRBV9 and TRBJ2-1; weak D call: TRBD2 (7 bases). Trimming took 3 bases from V and 10 from J, leaving 20 bases between them. This CDR3 has 15 residues. In germline, CDR1 is SGDLS, CDR2 YYNGEE. Based on the CDR3 plus reference TRBV9 and TRBJ2-1, the full variable domain is DSGVTQTPKHLITATGQRVTLRCSPRSGDLSVYWYQQSLDQGLQFLIQYYNGEERAKGNILERFSAQQFPDLHSELNLSSLELGDSALYFCASSAQMGTTGEQFFGPGTRLTVL.

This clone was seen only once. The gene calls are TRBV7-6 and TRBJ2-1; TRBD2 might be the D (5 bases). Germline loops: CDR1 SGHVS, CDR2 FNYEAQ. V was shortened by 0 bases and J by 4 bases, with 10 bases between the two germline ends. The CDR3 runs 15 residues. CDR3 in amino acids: CASSLAGVAYNEQFF. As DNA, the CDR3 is TGTGCCAGCAGCTTAGCGGGAGTAGCATACAATGAGCAGTTCTTC.

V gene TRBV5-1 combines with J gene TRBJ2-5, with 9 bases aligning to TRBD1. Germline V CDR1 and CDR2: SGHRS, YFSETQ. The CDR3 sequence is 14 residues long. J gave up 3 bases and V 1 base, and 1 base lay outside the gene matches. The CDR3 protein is CASSLTGGKETQYF. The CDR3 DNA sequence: TGCGCCAGCAGCTTGACAGGGGGCAAAGAGACCCAGTACTTC. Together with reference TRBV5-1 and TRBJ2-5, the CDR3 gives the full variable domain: KAGVTQTPRYLIKTRGQQVTLSCSPISGHRSVSWYQQTPGQGLQFLFEYFSETQRNKGNFPGRFSGRQFSNSRSEMNVSTLELGDSALYLCASSLTGGKETQYFGPGTRLLVL.

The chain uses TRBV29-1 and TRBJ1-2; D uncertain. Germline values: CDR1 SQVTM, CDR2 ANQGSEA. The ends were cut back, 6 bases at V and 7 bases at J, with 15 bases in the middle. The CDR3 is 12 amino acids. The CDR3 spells CSVEDQTSGYTF. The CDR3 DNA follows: TGCAGCGTCGAGGACCAGACAAGTGGCTACACCTTC.

CDR3 sequence reads: CASSPPGQYYEQYF. CDR3 DNA sequence: TGCGCCAGCAGCCCACCGGGACAGTACTACGAGCAGTACTTC. The V gene is TRBV5-1, the J gene TRBJ2-7; 7 nucleotides line up with TRBD1. Germline V gene sequence: CDR1 SGHRS, CDR2 YFSETQ. The CDR3 is made up of 14 amino acids. V was pared by 4 bases and J by 3 bases, with 7 bases of the junction left unmatched.

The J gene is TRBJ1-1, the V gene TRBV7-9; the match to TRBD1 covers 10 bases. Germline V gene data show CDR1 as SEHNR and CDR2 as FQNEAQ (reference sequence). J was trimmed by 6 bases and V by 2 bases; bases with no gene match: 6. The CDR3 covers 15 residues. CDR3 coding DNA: TGTGCCAGCAGCTTATTTGGGACAGGGGTTTCTGAAGCTTTCTTT. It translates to CASSLFGTGVSEAFF.

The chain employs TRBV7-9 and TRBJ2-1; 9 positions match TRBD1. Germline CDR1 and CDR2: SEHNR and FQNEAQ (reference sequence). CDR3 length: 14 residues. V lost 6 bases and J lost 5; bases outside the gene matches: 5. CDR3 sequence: CASSSDRGNNEQFF. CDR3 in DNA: TGTGCCAGCAGTTCCGACAGGGGGAACAATGAGCAGTTCTTC.

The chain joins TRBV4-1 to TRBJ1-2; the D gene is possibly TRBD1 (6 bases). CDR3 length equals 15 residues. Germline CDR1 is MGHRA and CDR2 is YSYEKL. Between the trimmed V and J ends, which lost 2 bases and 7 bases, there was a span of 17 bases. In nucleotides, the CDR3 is TGCGCCAGCAGCCAACCCGACAGGTCCCCACCTGGCTACACCTTC. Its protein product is CASSQPDRSPPGYTF.

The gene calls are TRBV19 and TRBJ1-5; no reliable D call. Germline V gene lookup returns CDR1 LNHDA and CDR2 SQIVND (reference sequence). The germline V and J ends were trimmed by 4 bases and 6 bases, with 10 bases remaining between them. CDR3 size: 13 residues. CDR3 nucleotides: TGTGCCAGTAGTAGTCAGCTAGTTCAGCCCCAGCATTTT. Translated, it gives CASSSQLVQPQHF.

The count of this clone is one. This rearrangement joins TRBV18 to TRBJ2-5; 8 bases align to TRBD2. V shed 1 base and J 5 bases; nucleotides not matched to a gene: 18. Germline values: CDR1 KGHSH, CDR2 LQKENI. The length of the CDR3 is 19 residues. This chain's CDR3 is CASSPLYPMTAGEGETQYF. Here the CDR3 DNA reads TGTGCCAGCTCACCACTCTACCCAATGACAGCGGGAGAGGGTGAGACCCAGTACTTC.

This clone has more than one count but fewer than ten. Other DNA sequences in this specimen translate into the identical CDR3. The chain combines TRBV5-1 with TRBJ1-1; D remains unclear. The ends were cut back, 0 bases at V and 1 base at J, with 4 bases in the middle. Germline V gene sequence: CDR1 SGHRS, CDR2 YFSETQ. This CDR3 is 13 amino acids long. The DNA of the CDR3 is TGCGCCAGCAGCTTGGCACAGAACACTGAAGCTTTCTTT. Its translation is CASSLAQNTEAFF.

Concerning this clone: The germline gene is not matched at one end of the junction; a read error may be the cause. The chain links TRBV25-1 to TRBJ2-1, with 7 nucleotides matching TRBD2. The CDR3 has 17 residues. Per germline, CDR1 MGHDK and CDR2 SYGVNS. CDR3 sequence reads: CAGSERRGTTSYNEQFF. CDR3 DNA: TGTGCCGGCAGTGAAAGGCGAGGGACTACCTCCTACAATGAGCAGTTCTTC.